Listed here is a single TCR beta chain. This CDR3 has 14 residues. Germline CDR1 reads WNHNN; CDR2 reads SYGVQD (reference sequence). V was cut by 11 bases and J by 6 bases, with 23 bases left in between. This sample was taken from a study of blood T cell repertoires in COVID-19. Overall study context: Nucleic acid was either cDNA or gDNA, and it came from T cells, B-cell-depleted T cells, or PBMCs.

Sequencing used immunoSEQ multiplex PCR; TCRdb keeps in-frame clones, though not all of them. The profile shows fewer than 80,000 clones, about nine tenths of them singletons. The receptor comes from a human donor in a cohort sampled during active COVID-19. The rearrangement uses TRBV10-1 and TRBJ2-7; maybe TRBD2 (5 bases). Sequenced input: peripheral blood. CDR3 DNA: TGCGCCGCCCGGAACCGTACGGGAAGAGGCGAGCAGTACTTC. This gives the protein CAARNRTGRGEQYF.